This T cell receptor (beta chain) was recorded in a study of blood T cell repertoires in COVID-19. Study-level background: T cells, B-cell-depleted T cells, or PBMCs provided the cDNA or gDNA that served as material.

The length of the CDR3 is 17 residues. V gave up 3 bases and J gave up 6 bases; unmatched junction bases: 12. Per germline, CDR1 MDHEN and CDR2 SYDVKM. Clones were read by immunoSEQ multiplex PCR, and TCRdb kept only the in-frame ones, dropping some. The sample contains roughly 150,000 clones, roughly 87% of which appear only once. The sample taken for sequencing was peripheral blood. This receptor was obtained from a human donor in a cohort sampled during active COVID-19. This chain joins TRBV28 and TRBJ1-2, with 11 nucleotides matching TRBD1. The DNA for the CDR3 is TGTGCCAGCAGTTTGGGAGGACAGGGGGCGAGGAGAGATGGCTACACCTTC. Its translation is CASSLGGQGARRDGYTF.